The present TCR beta chain was sequenced within a study of T cell responses to AZD1222 COVID-19 vaccine. Generated by immunoSEQ multiplex PCR, the TCRdb table keeps only in-frame clones and is missing some. The sample contains 65,000 to 75,000 clones, 88% of which appear only once. Notes on the study in general: No day 14 peak samples; only post-peak repertoires were characterized. Spike-specific TCR breadth and depth were elevated following two AZD1222 doses. Seropositive status at baseline applied to only 5 to 7 AZD1222 recipients. Donors, mostly white British, included more females; clonal diversity was possibly underestimated.

V was pared by 9 bases and J by 3 bases, with 9 bases between. CDR1 is MDHEN and CDR2 is SYDVKM in the germline V gene. CDR3 length equals 11 residues. A note on this clone: What it binds is unknown.

The receptor comes from an adult who received the MenACWY meningococcal vaccine as a control. Sequencing used peripheral blood, obtained 28 days after the second dose of the MenACWY control vaccine. The rearrangement uses TRBV28 and TRBJ2-7, with D tentatively TRBD1 or TRBD2 (5 bases each). CDR3 in DNA: TGTGCCAGTGGGACCTACTACGAGCAGTACTTC. It yields the protein CASGTYYEQYF.